This T cell receptor beta chain was documented in a study of identical twins. This clonotype was counted a few times. Its antigen is as yet unknown. MiXCR, applied by TCRdb to the 5' RACE reads, yields one record per CDR3 protein. This sample has around 240,000 distinct CDR3 sequences, with about 11% found just once. Study-wide results and caveats: Donors were not followed over many years; analysis was cross-sectional.

The CDR3 has 15 amino acids. The germline gives CDR1 SGHVS, CDR2 FNYEAQ. V was shortened by 2 bases and J by 7 bases, with 14 bases between the two germline ends. The chain couples TRBV7-6 to TRBJ2-2; tentatively, D is TRBD1 (6 bases). This receptor was obtained from a man aged 50 or older in good health. Sequencing input: memory T cells sorted from blood. This CDR3 reads CASSLLSGVGGELFF. The CDR3 nucleotides are TGTGCCAGCAGCTTATTGTCAGGGGTCGGCGGGGAGCTGTTTTTT.